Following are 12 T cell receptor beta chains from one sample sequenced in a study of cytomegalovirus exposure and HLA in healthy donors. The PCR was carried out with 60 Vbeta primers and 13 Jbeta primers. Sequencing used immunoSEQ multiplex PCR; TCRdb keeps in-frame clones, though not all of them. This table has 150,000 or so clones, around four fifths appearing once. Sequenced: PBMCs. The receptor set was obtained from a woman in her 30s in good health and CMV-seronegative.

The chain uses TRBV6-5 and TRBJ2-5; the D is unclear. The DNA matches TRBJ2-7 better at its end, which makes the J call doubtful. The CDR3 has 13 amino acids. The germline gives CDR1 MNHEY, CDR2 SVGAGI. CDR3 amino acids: CASSYGPLYEQYF. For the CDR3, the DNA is TGTGCCAGCAGTTACGGGCCGCTTTACGAGCAGTACTTC.

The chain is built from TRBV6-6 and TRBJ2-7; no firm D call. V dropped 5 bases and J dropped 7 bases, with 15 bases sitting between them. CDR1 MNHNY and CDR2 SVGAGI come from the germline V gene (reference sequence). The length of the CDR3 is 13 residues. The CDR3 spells CASSNPSTREQYF. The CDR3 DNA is TGTGCCAGCAGTAATCCTTCCACGAGGGAGCAGTACTTC.

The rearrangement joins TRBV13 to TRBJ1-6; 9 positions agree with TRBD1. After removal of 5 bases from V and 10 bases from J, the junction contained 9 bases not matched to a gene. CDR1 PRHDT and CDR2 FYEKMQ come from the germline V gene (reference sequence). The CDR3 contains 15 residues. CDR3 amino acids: CASSQGTGFESPLHF. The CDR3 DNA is TGTGCCAGCAGCCAGGGGACAGGGTTTGAGTCACCCCTCCACTTT.

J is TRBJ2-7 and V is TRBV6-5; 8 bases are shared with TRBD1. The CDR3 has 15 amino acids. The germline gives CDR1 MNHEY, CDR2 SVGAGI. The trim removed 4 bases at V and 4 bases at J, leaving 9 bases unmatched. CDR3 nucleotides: TGTGCCAGCAGTTCCTCGGGACAGGTTGAGTACGAGCAGTACTTC. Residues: CASSSSGQVEYEQYF.

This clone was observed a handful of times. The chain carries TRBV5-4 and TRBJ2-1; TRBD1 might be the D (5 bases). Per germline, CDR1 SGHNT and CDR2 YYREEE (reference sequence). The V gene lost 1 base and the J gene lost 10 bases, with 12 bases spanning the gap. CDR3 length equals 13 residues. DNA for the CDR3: TGTGCCAGCAGCTTGATAGGGGCTGGCGAGCAGTTCTTC. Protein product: CASSLIGAGEQFF.

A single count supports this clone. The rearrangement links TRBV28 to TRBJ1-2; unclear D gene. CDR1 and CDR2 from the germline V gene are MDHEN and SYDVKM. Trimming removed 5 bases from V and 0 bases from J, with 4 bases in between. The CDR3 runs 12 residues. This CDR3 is CASSTSNYGYTF. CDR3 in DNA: TGTGCCAGCAGTACATCTAACTATGGCTACACCTTC.

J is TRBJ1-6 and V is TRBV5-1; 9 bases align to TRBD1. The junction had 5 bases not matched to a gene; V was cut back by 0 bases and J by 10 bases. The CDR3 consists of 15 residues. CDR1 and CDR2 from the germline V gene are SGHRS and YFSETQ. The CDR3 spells CASSLAGTGSSPLHF. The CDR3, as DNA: TGCGCCAGCAGCTTGGCCGGGACAGGGTCCTCACCCCTCCACTTT.

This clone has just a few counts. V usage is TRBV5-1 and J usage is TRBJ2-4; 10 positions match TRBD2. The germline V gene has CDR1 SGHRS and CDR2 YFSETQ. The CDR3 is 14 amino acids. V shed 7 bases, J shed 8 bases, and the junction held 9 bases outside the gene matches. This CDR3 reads CASRPETSGDIQYF. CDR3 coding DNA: TGCGCCAGCCGGCCGGAAACTAGCGGGGACATTCAGTACTTC.

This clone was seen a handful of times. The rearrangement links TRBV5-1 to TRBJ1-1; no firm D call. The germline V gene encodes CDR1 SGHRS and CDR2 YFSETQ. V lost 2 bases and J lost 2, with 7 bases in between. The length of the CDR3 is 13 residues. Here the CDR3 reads CASSLDFNTEAFF. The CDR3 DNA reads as TGCGCCAGCAGCTTAGACTTTAACACTGAAGCTTTCTTT. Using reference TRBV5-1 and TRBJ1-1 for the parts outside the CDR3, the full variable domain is KAGVTQTPRYLIKTRGQQVTLSCSPISGHRSVSWYQQTPGQGLQFLFEYFSETQRNKGNFPGRFSGRQFSNSRSEMNVSTLELGDSALYLCASSLDFNTEAFFGQGTRLTVV.

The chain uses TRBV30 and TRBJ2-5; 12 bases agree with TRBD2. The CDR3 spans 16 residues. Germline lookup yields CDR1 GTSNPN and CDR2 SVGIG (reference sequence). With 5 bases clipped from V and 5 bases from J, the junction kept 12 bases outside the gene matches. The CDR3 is CAWQDLAGGVRETQYF. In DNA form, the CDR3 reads TGTGCCTGGCAGGACCTAGCGGGGGGGGTCAGGGAGACCCAGTACTTC.

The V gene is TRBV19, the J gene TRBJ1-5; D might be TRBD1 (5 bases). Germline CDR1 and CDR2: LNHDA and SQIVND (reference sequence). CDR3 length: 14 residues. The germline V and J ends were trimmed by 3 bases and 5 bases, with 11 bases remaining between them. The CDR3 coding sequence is TGTGCCAGTAGTATGGGGGGGAATTATCAGCCCCAGCATTTT. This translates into CASSMGGNYQPQHF. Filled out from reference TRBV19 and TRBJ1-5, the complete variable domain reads DGGITQSPKYLFRKEGQNVTLSCEQNLNHDAMYWYRQDPGQGLRLIYYSQIVNDFQKGDIAEGYSVSREKKESFPLTVTSAQKNPTAFYLCASSMGGNYQPQHFGDGTRLSIL.

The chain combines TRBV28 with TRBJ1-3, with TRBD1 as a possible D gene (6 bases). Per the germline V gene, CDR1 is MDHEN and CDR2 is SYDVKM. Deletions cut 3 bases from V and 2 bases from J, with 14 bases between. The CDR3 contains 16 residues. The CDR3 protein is CASSLVPPGAGNTIYF. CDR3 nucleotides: TGTGCCAGCAGTTTGGTTCCCCCAGGGGCTGGAAACACCATATATTTT.